This TCR beta chain was captured by sequencing in a study of cytomegalovirus exposure and HLA in healthy donors. The V gene's germline CDR1 is SGHRS and CDR2 YFSETQ. The CDR3 extends over 16 amino acids. After removal of 2 bases from V and 0 bases from J, the junction contained 7 bases not matched to a gene. Primers: 60 Vbeta forward and 13 Jbeta reverse. The repertoire was sequenced with immunoSEQ multiplex PCR; TCRdb's copy has only in-frame clones and lacks some. Of 40,000 to 60,000 clones in the sample, more than 65% were seen once. Study observations and caveats: Upon later analysis, HLA-associated TCR beta chains proved more clonally expanded than other, equally common chains.

Points on this clone: Its specificity is unknown.

Source material: PBMCs. This chain uses TRBV5-1 with TRBJ1-2; 7 nucleotides agree with TRBD1. This receptor was identified in a woman aged 45 to 65 in good health and CMV-seronegative. CDR3 DNA: TGCGCCAGCAGCTTAACCGGGACAGATACTAACTATGGCTACACCTTC. Translation: CASSLTGTDTNYGYTF.